This record looks at one T cell receptor (beta chain) sequence and its context. The data originate from a study of blood T cell repertoires in COVID-19. About the research overall: Some COVID-19 samples were acute and others convalescent; all came from the United States, Italy and Spain.

Two negative PCRs, clearance, or symptom resolution had been documented for recovered Cohort 3 donors. Germline assignment: CDR1 SNHLY and CDR2 FYNNEI. Trimming left V 5 bases short and J 5 bases short, with 10 bases between. This CDR3 is 12 amino acids long. The data were produced by immunoSEQ multiplex PCR, yet TCRdb's version contains in-frame clones alone and is incomplete. The sample lists a few hundred thousand clones; roughly nine tenths were seen once. This receptor was identified in a woman aged 55 to 70 who had recovered from COVID-19. Sequences were obtained from PBMCs or T cells enriched from blood (not recorded which). This chain links TRBV2 with TRBJ2-7; tentatively, D is TRBD2 (6 bases). The CDR3 reads CASSTGGHEQYF. The CDR3 coding sequence is TGTGCCAGCAGTACCGGGGGACACGAGCAGTACTTC.